The entry below gives a single TCR beta chain sequence along with its context. Antigen: not known. Assay: immunoSEQ multiplex PCR; the TCRdb copy retains only in-frame clones and omits some. The sample includes 90,000 to 150,000 clones, about 86% of them seen just once. This entry is derived from a study of T cell responses to AZD1222 COVID-19 vaccine. Germline V CDR1 and CDR2: ENHRY, SYGVKD. The germline V and J ends were trimmed by 2 bases and 0 bases, with 5 bases remaining between them. The CDR3 length is 14 residues. Study outcomes and limitations: Spike-wide coverage was observed for vaccine-associated CD4 TCRs, with dominant responses at 160-218 and 743-854. White British donors predominated, females outnumbered males, and clonal diversity was possibly underestimated. Repertoires were obtained solely post-peak T cell response.

Combined were second doses at about 4 or about 12 weeks. This chain uses TRBV10-3 with TRBJ1-5; no reliable D call. This specimen consisted of peripheral blood, obtained 28 days after the second AZD1222 dose. The source of this sequence is an adult who received the AZD1222 COVID-19 vaccine. The CDR3 reads CAISEIYSNQPQHF. The DNA of the CDR3 is TGTGCCATCAGTGAGATTTATAGCAATCAGCCCCAGCATTTT.